The 9 T cell receptor beta chains given below trace back to one sample, sequenced in a study of CD8 T cells in Susac syndrome. With random hexamers, about 0.5 to 1 ug RNA was reverse transcribed. TCRdb itself ran the immunoSEQ multiplex PCR reads through MiXCR, one entry per CDR3 protein. The sample contains some 260,000 distinct CDR3 sequences, roughly 85% of which appear only once. Material: CD8+ T cells from PBMCs. These receptors came from a human donor with multiple sclerosis.

The sample holds a few counts of this clonotype. V usage is TRBV27 and J usage is TRBJ2-7, with 8 nucleotides matching TRBD1. V gave up 7 bases and J gave up 5 bases; unmatched junction bases: 4. CDR3 length: 12 residues. The germline CDR1 and CDR2 sequences are MNHEY and SMNVEV (reference sequence). CDR3: CASTTGGHEQYF. The CDR3, as DNA: TGTGCCAGCACTACAGGGGGACACGAGCAGTACTTC.

J is TRBJ1-2 and V is TRBV28; TRBD1 aligns across 7 bases. Germline assignment: CDR1 MDHEN and CDR2 SYDVKM. V gave up 6 bases and J gave up 4 bases; unmatched junction bases: 8. The CDR3 totals 14 residues. CDR3 bases: TGTGCCAGCAGCCACACAGGGACAGCCTATGGCTACACCTTC. This codes for CASSHTGTAYGYTF.

This clonotype was counted a single time. The chain recombines TRBV7-8 with TRBJ1-4; TRBD1 is a possible D gene (5 bases). Trimming took off 3 bases at V and 0 bases at J, with 14 bases between the two ends. The CDR3 contains 17 residues. Germline loops: CDR1 SGHVS, CDR2 FQNEAQ. The CDR3 coding sequence is TGTGCCAGCAGCTTCTCAAGGGACTCGGCAACTAATGAAAAACTGTTTTTT. The encoded protein is CASSFSRDSATNEKLFF.

The rearrangement joins TRBV9 to TRBJ2-3, with D perhaps matching TRBD2 (6 bases). Trimming removed 4 bases at V and 0 bases at J, with 12 bases between. This CDR3 region has 15 residues. Germline lookup yields CDR1 SGDLS and CDR2 YYNGEE. CDR3 coding DNA: TGTGCCAGCAGCCACCTTCGGGGGAGCACAGATACGCAGTATTTT. Translated: CASSHLRGSTDTQYF.

V usage is TRBV7-9 and J usage is TRBJ2-1; 7 bases agree with TRBD1. This CDR3 spans 14 amino acids. Unmatched junction bases numbered 3, after V lost 4 bases and J lost 3 bases. Germline CDR1 SEHNR, CDR2 FQNEAQ (reference sequence). CDR3 in amino acids: CASSSGQDYNEQFF. The CDR3 DNA sequence: TGTGCCAGCAGCTCAGGACAGGACTACAATGAGCAGTTCTTC.

J is TRBJ2-4 and V is TRBV28, with D perhaps TRBD2 (6 bases). In germline, CDR1 is MDHEN, CDR2 SYDVKM. CDR3 length: 15 residues. The V gene lost 3 bases and the J gene lost 0 bases, with 9 bases spanning the gap. CDR3 protein: CASSFPSEAKNIQYF. CDR3 bases: TGTGCCAGCAGTTTCCCTAGCGAAGCCAAAAACATTCAGTACTTC.

This rearrangement joins TRBV5-1 to TRBJ2-1, with D tentatively TRBD2 (6 bases). The germline CDR1 and CDR2 sequences are SGHRS and YFSETQ. CDR3 size: 17 residues. V was shortened by 0 bases and J by 2 bases, with 15 bases between the two germline ends. In DNA form, the CDR3 reads TGCGCCAGCAGCTTGGCCGGGAGCCTGACCACCTACAATGAGCAGTTCTTC. It specifies CASSLAGSLTTYNEQFF. Full variable domain (rest looked up from reference TRBV5-1 and TRBJ2-1): KAGVTQTPRYLIKTRGQQVTLSCSPISGHRSVSWYQQTPGQGLQFLFEYFSETQRNKGNFPGRFSGRQFSNSRSEMNVSTLELGDSALYLCASSLAGSLTTYNEQFFGPGTRLTVL.

J is TRBJ2-1 and V is TRBV11-2; D is unresolved. The CDR3 totals 14 residues. Looked up from germline, CDR1 is SGHAT and CDR2 is FQNNGV. Trimming removed 4 bases from V and 9 bases from J, with 16 bases in between. CDR3: CASSSGFAPTEQFF. As DNA, the CDR3 is TGTGCCAGCAGCTCAGGTTTTGCCCCGACTGAGCAGTTCTTC.

The V gene is TRBV7-8, the J gene TRBJ2-1, with unresolved D. Germline-derived CDR1 and CDR2 are SGHVS and FQNEAQ. The CDR3 totals 19 residues. Trimming pared 4 bases from V and 3 bases from J, leaving 25 bases between. CDR3: CASSSILIGAAHNYNEQFF. The CDR3, as DNA: TGTGCCAGCAGCTCGATACTCATCGGAGCAGCTCACAACTACAATGAGCAGTTCTTC.